This TCR beta chain stems from a study of cytomegalovirus exposure and HLA in healthy donors. The PCR used 60 Vbeta and 13 Jbeta primers. TCRdb's copy holds only in-frame clones and misses some; the assay was immunoSEQ multiplex PCR. This sample's clone table lists roughly 77,000 clones. Germline CDR1 and CDR2: SGDLS and YYNGEE. The CDR3 has 15 amino acids. Trimming removed 0 bases at V and 2 bases at J, with 11 bases between. This receptor was obtained from a man aged 30-40 years in good health and CMV-seronegative. The rearrangement joins TRBV9 to TRBJ1-2, with no clear D. Sequencing input: PBMCs. The CDR3 nucleotides read TGTGCCAGCAGCGTAGGGGCAGGATGGAACTATGGCTACACCTTC. This encodes CASSVGAGWNYGYTF.